This is a list of T cell receptor beta chains from one sample in a study of OX40 agonist ivuxolimab in advanced cancers. Assay: immunoSEQ multiplex PCR; the TCRdb copy retains only in-frame clones and omits some. The sample lists approximately 62,000 clones; 80% to 95% were seen once. The sequences come from CD4+ or CD8+ T cells sorted from blood, collected in a trial of the OX40 agonist ivuxolimab. The receptors were sampled from an adult with an advanced solid tumor such as melanoma, head and neck, liver or kidney cancer. CDR3s include the opening cysteine and the closing phenylalanine or tryptophan. The D gene is left open where the match is weak. Not every row has a clone size; where given, it reads once, few, many or a size class.

- TRBJ1-2 TRBV6-1 - CASITGDYGYTF TGTGCCAGCATTACCGGGGACTATGGCTACACCTTC
- TRBJ2-7 TRBV4-2 - CASSQDYAGGSYEQYF TGTGCCAGCAGCCAAGATTACGCGGGTGGCTCCTACGAGCAGTACTTC
TRBD2 TRBJ2-3 TRBV7-8 - CASSQGGPAPTDTQYF TGTGCCAGCAGCCAGGGAGGGCCAGCCCCCACAGATACGCAGTATTTT
TRBD1 TRBJ1-3 TRBV19 - CASHKTGQGAYTIYF TGTGCCAGCCATAAAACGGGACAGGGGGCGTACACCATATATTTT
- TRBJ2-1 TRBV4-1 - CASSHPLRDIKNSYNEQFF TGCGCCAGCAGCCACCCGCTCCGGGACATAAAAAACTCCTACAATGAGCAGTTCTTC
- TRBJ1-2 TRBV6-5 - CASSYKGIGGYTF TGTGCCAGCAGTTACAAAGGGATTGGTGGCTACACCTTC
- TRBJ2-7 TRBV5-5 - CASSLGHAPYEQYF TGTGCCAGCAGCTTGGGTCACGCCCCCTACGAGCAGTACTTC
- TRBJ2-1 TRBV7-2 - CASSLLPGAGEQFF TGTGCCAGCAGCTTATTGCCCGGGGCGGGTGAGCAGTTCTTC
- TRBJ1-2 TRBV6-6 - CASSYSAPDGYGYTF TGTGCCAGCAGTTACTCGGCCCCGGATGGCTATGGCTACACCTTC
TRBD1 TRBJ1-2 TRBV10-2 - CASSESGGQGYGYTF TGCGCCAGCAGTGAGTCGGGGGGACAGGGGTATGGCTACACCTTC
- TRBJ2-7 TRBV2 - CASRDSLSYEQYF TGTGCCAGCAGGGACTCACTCTCCTACGAGCAGTACTTC
- TRBJ1-1 TRBV14 once CASSQYKGWTEAFF TGTGCCAGCAGCCAGTACAAAGGGTGGACTGAAGCTTTCTTT
- TRBJ2-1 TRBV14 - CASSHGYNEQFF TGTGCCAGCAGCCACGGTTACAATGAGCAGTTCTTC
- TRBJ2-3 TRBV6-5 - CASSRPGSDTQYF TGTGCCAGCAGTCGCCCAGGGTCAGATACGCAGTATTTT
- TRBJ1-5 TRBV28 - CASSSRGNQPQHF TGTGCCAGCAGTTCAAGGGGCAATCAGCCCCAGCATTTT
- TRBJ1-2 TRBV5-4 - CASSWGDGEGYTF TGTGCCAGCAGCTGGGGGGACGGGGAAGGCTACACCTTC
- TRBJ2-3 TRBV9 - CASSVGGDTQYF TGTGCCAGCAGCGTAGGCGGGGATACGCAGTATTTT
TRBD1 TRBJ1-2 TRBV29-1 few CSVPQGAKGYTF TGCAGCGTTCCCCAGGGGGCGAAGGGCTACACCTTC
- TRBJ2-3 TRBV29-1 - CSVEDPGDSTDTQYF TGCAGCGTTGAAGATCCGGGGGATTCCACAGATACGCAGTATTTT
TRBD1 TRBJ2-2 TRBV5-6 - CASSPGTGVTGELFF TGTGCCAGCAGCCCCGGGACAGGTGTCACCGGGGAGCTGTTTTTT
TRBD1 TRBJ2-3 TRBV7-9 - CASSLLGLGQGMTDTQYF TGTGCCAGCAGCTTACTCGGACTGGGACAGGGAATGACAGATACGCAGTATTTT
- TRBJ1-1 TRBV6-1 - CASSEAGLAGTEAFF TGTGCCAGCAGTGAAGCCGGGTTAGCCGGCACTGAAGCTTTCTTT
TRBD2 TRBJ2-5 TRBV7-8 - CASSSGLAGNQETQYF TGTGCCAGCAGCTCCGGTTTAGCGGGGAACCAAGAGACCCAGTACTTC
- TRBJ2-7 TRBV11-2 - CASEASPLSYEQYF TGTGCCAGCGAAGCTTCCCCATTGAGCTACGAGCAGTACTTC
- TRBJ2-3 TRBV19 once CASSIANTDTQYF TGTGCCAGTAGTATAGCCAACACAGATACGCAGTATTTT
- TRBJ2-7 TRBV4-2 - CASSQDDGTLTPYEQYF TGTGCCAGCAGCCAAGATGACGGGACACTTACTCCCTACGAGCAGTACTTC
- TRBJ2-7 TRBV21-1 - CASSKSWCYEQYF TGTGCCAGCAGCAAGAGTTGGTGCTACGAGCAGTACTTC
TRBD1 TRBJ1-4 TRBV4-3 - CASSQDRQGGEKLFF TGCGCCAGCAGCCAAGATCGACAGGGGGGTGAAAAACTGTTTTTT
TRBD2 TRBJ2-3 TRBV4-1 - CASSQGLAGLDTQYF TGCGCCAGCAGCCAAGGGCTAGCGGGGTTAGATACGCAGTATTTT
- TRBJ1-1 TRBV19 - CASSITVNTEAFF TGTGCCAGTAGTATTACGGTGAACACTGAAGCTTTCTTT
TRBD1 TRBJ2-2 TRBV5-1 - CASSLLWTGPDEAGELFF TGCGCCAGCAGTCTTCTGTGGACAGGCCCGGATGAGGCCGGGGAGCTGTTTTTT
TRBD2 TRBJ2-7 TRBV5-4 - CASSLGLAGGGNHEQYF TGTGCCAGCAGCCTCGGACTAGCGGGGGGGGGAAATCACGAGCAGTACTTC
- TRBJ2-7 TRBV27 - CASSLTGANYEQYF TGTGCCAGCAGTTTAACCGGGGCTAACTACGAGCAGTACTTC
- TRBJ2-7 TRBV19 - CASSLGILYEQYF TGTGCCAGTAGTTTAGGGATCCTATACGAGCAGTACTTC
- TRBJ1-2 TRBV5-4 - CASSEQGYNYGYTF TGTGCCAGCAGCGAACAAGGGTATAACTATGGCTACACCTTC
- TRBJ1-4 TRBV29-1 - CSVEGGQNEKLFF TGCAGCGTTGAGGGGGGGCAAAATGAAAAACTGTTTTTT
TRBD1 TRBJ1-2 TRBV27 - CASRGTGAYYGYTF TGTGCCAGCAGAGGGACAGGGGCCTACTATGGCTACACCTTC
TRBD1 TRBJ1-5 TRBV4-3 - CASSQDFRGLQPQHF TGCGCCAGCAGCCAAGATTTCAGGGGGCTTCAGCCCCAGCATTTT
- TRBJ2-3 TRBV27 - CASSLDRLDTQYF TGTGCCAGCAGTTTAGACAGGTTGGATACGCAGTATTTT
- TRBJ2-3 TRBV5-1 - CASSLLNGGGGTDTQYF TGCGCCAGCAGCTTGCTAAACGGGGGCGGCGGCACAGATACGCAGTATTTT
TRBD2 TRBJ2-3 TRBV4-1 - CASSQEGTGGLADTQYF TGCGCCAGCAGCCAAGAAGGAACGGGGGGACTAGCAGATACGCAGTATTTT
TRBD1 TRBJ1-1 TRBV10-3 - CAISVPGQGVNTEAFF TGTGCCATCAGTGTTCCGGGACAGGGAGTGAACACTGAAGCTTTCTTT
- TRBJ1-1 TRBV4-1 - CASSQDRSTEAFF TGCGCCAGCAGCCAAGATCGGTCCACTGAAGCTTTCTTT
- TRBJ2-7 TRBV7-8 - CASSEDRTGYEQYF TGTGCCAGCAGCGAAGACCGGACCGGCTACGAGCAGTACTTC
TRBD2 TRBJ2-1 TRBV5-1 - CASSFPVHMAGGQGNEQFF TGCGCCAGCAGCTTCCCCGTCCACATGGCGGGGGGGCAGGGGAATGAGCAGTTCTTC